These 15 T cell receptor beta chains came from one sample sequenced in a study of blood T cells in healthy people across ages. A second PCR of 7 to 11 cycles used a sample-barcoded 5' primer and a J-beta primer mix. Each CDR3 protein is one row after TCRdb ran MiXCR on the 5' RACE reads. The data contain over a million distinct CDR3 sequences, roughly 45% of them singletons. The sequenced sample was blood. These receptors originate from a woman aged 60 to 75 in good health.

This clonotype was counted between two and nine times. The rearrangement uses TRBV7-9 and TRBJ1-2; maybe TRBD1 (5 bases). Germline V gene sequence: CDR1 SEHNR, CDR2 FQNEAQ (reference sequence). V gave up 4 bases and J gave up 2 bases, with 14 bases separating them. The CDR3 runs to 15 residues. The CDR3 DNA follows: TGTGCCAGCAGCTGGGGGGGGGATGAGAACTATGGCTACACCTTC. Translated: CASSWGGDENYGYTF.

The chain combines TRBV20-1 with TRBJ2-1; D is perhaps TRBD2 (5 bases). Germline-derived CDR1 and CDR2 are DFQATT and SNEGSKA (reference sequence). The CDR3 has 11 residues. Trimming removed 6 bases at V and 10 bases at J, with 13 bases between. DNA of the CDR3: TGCAGTGCCCTTTGGGAGCTAGAGCAGTTCTTC. This sequence encodes CSALWELEQFF.

The chain joins TRBV2 to TRBJ1-1; perhaps TRBD1 as D (6 bases). Trimming pared 0 bases from V and 5 bases from J, leaving 13 bases between. This CDR3 has 15 amino acids. Germline values: CDR1 SNHLY, CDR2 FYNNEI. Here the CDR3 reads CASSEARGGNTEAFF. The CDR3 coding sequence is TGTGCCAGCAGTGAAGCGAGGGGGGGAAATACTGAAGCTTTCTTT.

The chain recombines TRBV5-5 with TRBJ1-2; possible D gene TRBD1, 6 bases. V lost 5 bases, J lost 6 bases, and 17 bases lay in between. In germline, CDR1 is SGHKS, CDR2 YYEKEE (reference sequence). There are 14 residues in the CDR3. The CDR3 sequence is CASSYGGGVDGYTF. The CDR3 DNA follows: TGTGCCAGCAGTTACGGAGGGGGAGTGGATGGCTACACCTTC.

The sample holds a few counts of this clonotype. This chain uses TRBV20-1 with TRBJ2-3; 7 nucleotides line up with TRBD2. CDR3 size: 14 residues. Looked up from germline, CDR1 is DFQATT and CDR2 is SNEGSKA (reference sequence). After removal of 6 bases from V and 4 bases from J, the junction contained 10 bases not matched to a gene. The CDR3, as DNA: TGCAGTGCCTCGCAGGGCGGGAGTGCAGATACGCAGTATTTT. Translating it yields CSASQGGSADTQYF.

The chain links TRBV20-1 to TRBJ2-7; maybe TRBD2 (6 bases). The CDR3 consists of 13 residues. V gave up 7 bases and J gave up 2 bases, with 15 bases separating them. The germline V gene has CDR1 DFQATT and CDR2 SNEGSKA (reference sequence). CDR3 in amino acids: CSVMTSPTYEQYF. The CDR3 nucleotides are TGCAGTGTAATGACTAGTCCCACCTACGAGCAGTACTTC.

About this clonotype: Germline is not matched at one junction end, which may reflect a read error. The chain has TRBV27 and TRBJ2-1; tentatively, D is TRBD2 (6 bases). The length of the CDR3 is 13 residues. Germline V gives CDR1 MNHEY, CDR2 SMNVEV (reference sequence). CDR3 in DNA: TGTGCCACCAGTTGGGGGGTTTACAATGAGCAGTTCTTC. Protein: CATSWGVYNEQFF.

The chain links TRBV28 to TRBJ1-1, with D uncertain. The CDR3 has 14 residues. The ends were cut back, 0 bases at V and 5 bases at J, with 10 bases in the middle. The germline CDR1 and CDR2 sequences are MDHEN and SYDVKM. The CDR3 DNA is TGTGCCAGCAGTTTATGGGGGAGTGGGACTGAAGCTTTCTTT. This translates into CASSLWGSGTEAFF.

The chain carries TRBV4-1 and TRBJ1-1; 8 positions agree with TRBD1. From germline, CDR1 is MGHRA and CDR2 YSYEKL. The V and J ends lost 3 bases and 1 base, in that order; junction bases with no gene match: 7. The CDR3 is made up of 16 amino acids. CDR3 coding DNA: TGCGCCAGCAGCCATCCCCGGACAGGGCCGAACACTGAAGCTTTCTTT. This encodes CASSHPRTGPNTEAFF.

In this sample, this clonotype turned up a few times. The chain carries TRBV13 and TRBJ2-7; perhaps D is TRBD1 or TRBD2 (5 bases each). V was clipped by 4 bases and J by 6 bases, with 10 bases between them. Germline CDR1 reads PRHDT; CDR2 reads FYEKMQ (reference sequence). CDR3 size: 12 residues. The CDR3 spells CASSWGNSEQYF. CDR3 nucleotides: TGTGCCAGCAGCTGGGGGAATAGCGAGCAGTACTTC.

This clonotype turned up a few times. V usage is TRBV7-9 and J usage is TRBJ2-3; 9 nucleotides agree with TRBD1. Per germline, CDR1 SEHNR and CDR2 FQNEAQ (reference sequence). V lost 4 bases, J lost 2 bases, and 4 bases stayed unmatched. This CDR3 comprises 15 residues. The CDR3 region is CASSSRDRDTDTQYF. CDR3 nucleotide sequence: TGTGCCAGCAGCTCCCGGGACAGGGACACAGATACGCAGTATTTT.

V usage is TRBV9 and J usage is TRBJ2-5, with D maybe TRBD2 (6 bases). The CDR3 has 15 amino acids. Germline-derived CDR1 and CDR2 are SGDLS and YYNGEE. The V and J ends lost 0 bases and 5 bases respectively, with 14 bases between them. CDR3 loop: CASSVAAGWRETQYF. The CDR3 DNA follows: TGTGCCAGCAGCGTAGCGGCGGGATGGAGGGAGACCCAGTACTTC.

Only a few counts were recorded for this clonotype. The V call is TRBV7-3, the J call TRBJ2-5, with TRBD2 matching 10 bases. Unmatched junction bases numbered 11, after V lost 5 bases and J lost 5 bases. CDR1 and CDR2 (germline): SGHTA, FQGTGA. The CDR3 extends over 16 amino acids. The CDR3 loop is CASSETSAGGPETQYF. The CDR3 DNA reads as TGTGCCAGCAGCGAAACATCAGCGGGAGGGCCGGAGACCCAGTACTTC.

The rearrangement joins TRBV10-3 to TRBJ2-5; perhaps TRBD2 as D (5 bases). The CDR3 has 14 residues. The V and J ends lost 5 bases and 11 bases respectively, with 21 bases between them. Germline V gene sequence: CDR1 ENHRY, CDR2 SYGVKD. The CDR3 is CAISPLAHDNEQYF. The DNA of the CDR3 is TGTGCCATCAGTCCTTTAGCGCACGACAATGAGCAGTACTTC.

The V call is TRBV4-1, the J call TRBJ2-1, with D possibly being TRBD2 (5 bases). The CDR3 length is 18 residues. The germline V and J ends were trimmed by 3 bases and 2 bases, with 20 bases remaining between them. Germline values: CDR1 MGHRA, CDR2 YSYEKL. The CDR3 nucleotides read TGCGCCAGCAGCCATGTTGCGGGCAGGACCCACACCTACAATGAGCAGTTCTTC. This codes for CASSHVAGRTHTYNEQFF.